This T cell receptor (beta chain) was captured in a study of CD8 T cells in Susac syndrome. Remarks on this clonotype: As yet, its antigen is unknown. The conserved closing phenylalanine or tryptophan is absent in this CDR3, likely reflecting a read error.

A quantity of about 0.5 to 1 ug RNA underwent reverse transcription using random hexamers. immunoSEQ multiplex PCR amplified TCR beta CDR3 across 54 Vbeta, 13 Jbeta. TCRdb independently ran MiXCR on the immunoSEQ multiplex PCR reads; one entry per CDR3 protein. The table has about 120,000 distinct CDR3 sequences, about nine tenths seen once. Germline V gene lookup returns CDR1 SNHLY and CDR2 FYNNEI. Trimming stripped 5 bases from V and 0 bases from J, with 7 bases between. The CDR3 contains 14 residues. Controls were drawn from healthy donors and were matched for age and sex. The TEMRA cells underwent FACS enrichment, while the CD8+ and CD4+ T cells underwent negative isolation. Whole-study findings and limits: The study recognized that the number of individuals in its TCR sequencing and HLA analysis was relatively small.

This TCR derives from a human donor in good health. This chain connects TRBV2 to TRBJ2-2; unclear D gene. The material sequenced was CD4+ T cells from PBMCs. The CDR3 spells CASSRSPNTGELFS. Written as DNA, the CDR3 is TGTGCCAGCAGTCGATCCCCGAACACCGGGGAGCTGTTTTCT.